What follows are 27 T cell receptor beta chains derived from one specimen sequenced in a study of response to subunit inactivated influenza vaccine. From the RT-PCR reads, TCRdb called clonotypes with MiXCR, one entry per CDR3 protein. The sample has 500,000 to 600,000 distinct CDR3 sequences; about 11% are singletons. These data also featured in a second study, about T cells expressing NK-cell markers. That work states: Generation of TCR beta cDNA was performed by 5'RACE template switching incorporating UMIs.

This sample comprised PBMCs from blood, obtained on the day of vaccination. The receptor set was obtained from a man in his fifties or sixties who received an inactivated influenza vaccine.

This clonotype showed up just a few times. The rearrangement links TRBV12-3 or TRBV12-4 to TRBJ2-7; D is perhaps TRBD1 or TRBD2 (5 bases each). This CDR3 contains 12 residues. V lost 7 bases and J lost 4, with 11 bases in between. CDR3 bases: TGTGCCAGCACCTTTGGGGGTTACGAGCAGTACTTC. Protein: CASTFGGYEQYF.

CDR3 sequence reads: CASSHRIGRGRVTIRNTEAFF. CDR3 bases: TGTGCCAGCAGCCACAGGATCGGACGAGGACGAGTTACCATCAGGAACACTGAAGCTTTCTTT. V usage is TRBV7-3 and J usage is TRBJ1-1; possible D gene TRBD1, 5 bases. The CDR3 has 21 amino acids. Germline V gene sequence: CDR1 SGHTA, CDR2 FQGTGA. V lost 5 bases to trimming and J lost 1 base, with 32 bases between them. Variable domain in full (rest from reference TRBV7-3 and TRBJ1-1): GAGVSQTPSNKVTEKGKYVELRCDPISGHTALYWYRQSLGQGPEFLIYFQGTGAADDSGLPNDRFFAVRPEGSVSTLKIQRTERGDSAVYLCASSHRIGRGRVTIRNTEAFFGQGTRLTVV.

This clonotype has a handful of counts. This rearrangement joins TRBV12-3 or TRBV12-4 to TRBJ1-2; D unresolved. The V gene lost 3 bases and the J gene lost 3 bases, with 5 bases spanning the gap. CDR3 length: 12 residues. CDR3 in amino acids: CASSFGHYGYTF. Here the CDR3 DNA reads TGTGCCAGCAGTTTCGGTCACTATGGCTACACCTTC.

This clonotype has just a few counts. The gene calls are TRBV20-1 and TRBJ2-1, with TRBD2 identical over 11 bases. CDR1 is DFQATT, CDR2 SNEGSKA, per germline (reference sequence). V was clipped by 4 bases and J by 9 bases; unmatched bases: 11. The CDR3 runs 15 residues. The CDR3 here is CSATEDSLAGVEQFF. CDR3 bases: TGCAGTGCTACCGAGGATTCACTAGCGGGAGTTGAGCAGTTCTTC.

This clonotype occurred many times. This chain joins TRBV5-1 and TRBJ2-1, with D unresolved. CDR1 is SGHRS, CDR2 YFSETQ, per germline. V dropped 4 bases and J dropped 2 bases, with 7 bases sitting between them. This CDR3 has 13 amino acids. This CDR3 is CASSGSPYNEQFF. For the CDR3, the DNA is TGCGCCAGCAGCGGTTCCCCCTACAATGAGCAGTTCTTC.

This clonotype was picked up many times. The chain is built from TRBV12-3 or TRBV12-4 and TRBJ2-1; 7 bases are a match to TRBD2. With V trimmed by 3 bases and J by 4 bases, 6 bases remained unmatched. CDR3 length: 15 residues. The CDR3 DNA reads as TGTGCCAGCAGTTTCTCCCTAGCGGAGTACAATGAGCAGTTCTTC. Its translation is CASSFSLAEYNEQFF.

This clonotype was seen more than once but under ten times. The gene calls are TRBV7-2 and TRBJ1-5; perhaps TRBD1 as D (5 bases). V was pared by 5 bases and J by 3 bases, with 8 bases between. CDR3 length equals 13 residues. Germline CDR1 and CDR2: SGHTA and FQGNSA. Here the CDR3 DNA reads TGTGCCAGCAGCGGGGGTTACAATCAGCCCCAGCATTTT. This codes for CASSGGYNQPQHF.

The V call is TRBV12-3 or TRBV12-4, the J call TRBJ2-5; 13 bases line up with TRBD2. CDR3 length: 17 residues. The V segment lost 3 bases and the J segment 2 bases; nucleotides outside the gene matches: 6. Here the CDR3 reads CASSLMGLAGPQETQYF. DNA of the CDR3: TGTGCCAGCAGTTTGATGGGACTAGCGGGGCCGCAAGAGACCCAGTACTTC.

V and J are TRBV12-3 or TRBV12-4 and TRBJ2-5; a possible D gene is TRBD1 (7 bases). Trimming pared 1 base from V and 7 bases from J, leaving 16 bases between. The CDR3 is made up of 15 amino acids. CDR3 residues: CASSLGQGGGSTQYF. The CDR3 DNA is TGTGCCAGCAGTTTAGGACAGGGAGGAGGATCGACCCAGTACTTC.

This clonotype was counted only a few times. This chain links TRBV14 with TRBJ2-1, with 9 bases aligning to TRBD2. This CDR3 is 18 amino acids long. Germline assignment: CDR1 SGHDN and CDR2 FVKESK. J lost 7 bases, V lost 1 base, and 14 bases had no gene match. Written as DNA, the CDR3 is TGTGCCAGCAGCCAAGGTGTAGCGGGGGCCCCTCCCTGGAATGAGCAGTTCTTC. Translating it yields CASSQGVAGAPPWNEQFF.

The gene calls are TRBV5-1 and TRBJ2-3; weak D call: TRBD2 (5 bases). V was pared by 4 bases and J by 5 bases, with 14 bases between. Germline-derived CDR1 and CDR2 are SGHRS and YFSETQ. The CDR3 has 14 residues. CDR3 in amino acids: CASSNPGGEDTQYF. Written as DNA, the CDR3 is TGCGCCAGCAGCAACCCAGGAGGCGAAGATACGCAGTATTTT.

The sample holds a few counts of this clonotype. DNA of the CDR3: TGCAGTGCTCCTGAGCCAAACCGGACAGTATCCTATGGCTACACCTTC. Encoded protein: CSAPEPNRTVSYGYTF. This chain links TRBV20-1 with TRBJ1-2; D perhaps matches TRBD1 (6 bases). Germline CDR1 and CDR2: DFQATT and SNEGSKA (reference sequence). V gave up 5 bases and J gave up 4 bases, with 23 bases separating them. CDR3 length: 16 residues.

The sample holds a few counts of this clonotype. This chain connects TRBV12-3 or TRBV12-4 to TRBJ2-5, with 12 bases fitting TRBD2. The CDR3 is 15 amino acids. J was trimmed by 1 base and V by 5 bases; bases with no gene match: 2. Written as DNA, the CDR3 is TGTGCCAGCAGTGCGGGACTAGCGGGCCAAGAGACCCAGTACTTC. Protein product: CASSAGLAGQETQYF.

Ten or more counts support this clonotype. The chain employs TRBV11-2 and TRBJ1-1; unclear D gene. V was shortened by 1 base and J by 8 bases, with 14 bases between the two germline ends. The CDR3 is made up of 14 amino acids. Germline V lookup: CDR1 SGHAT, CDR2 FQNNGV. CDR3 region: CASSLASARTEAFF. The CDR3 coding sequence is TGTGCCAGCAGCTTAGCATCGGCAAGGACCGAAGCTTTCTTT.

A few counts support this clonotype. V gene TRBV7-2 combines with J gene TRBJ2-3; tentatively, D is TRBD2 (5 bases). V dropped 5 bases and J dropped 5 bases, with 14 bases sitting between them. Per the germline V gene, CDR1 is SGHTA and CDR2 is FQGNSA. The CDR3 extends over 14 amino acids. The CDR3 nucleotides are TGTGCCAGCAGCCCGGGCCCCGCGGGAGATACGCAGTATTTT. Translated: CASSPGPAGDTQYF. The entire variable domain, with the rest obtained from reference TRBV7-2 and TRBJ2-3, is as follows: GAGVSQSPSNKVTEKGKDVELRCDPISGHTALYWYRQSLGQGLEFLIYFQGNSAPDKSGLPSDRFSAERTGGSVSTLTIQRTQQEDSAVYLCASSPGPAGDTQYFGPGTRLTVL.

This clonotype has at least ten counts. This rearrangement joins TRBV3-1 to TRBJ2-1; 7 positions match TRBD2. V shed 1 base, J shed 0 bases, and the junction held 0 bases outside the gene matches. The CDR3 has 15 residues. Germline V gives CDR1 LGHDT, CDR2 YNNKEL (reference sequence). CDR3 nucleotides: TGTGCCAGCAGCCAAGGCGGGAGCTCCTACAATGAGCAGTTCTTC. It translates to CASSQGGSSYNEQFF.

CDR3 protein: CASSFGGTGTYGYTF. The CDR3 DNA reads as TGTGCCAGCAGCTTTGGTGGTACAGGGACCTATGGCTACACCTTC. The chain has TRBV5-6 and TRBJ1-2; D may be TRBD1 (6 bases). CDR1 is SGHDT and CDR2 is YYEEEE in the germline V gene. The CDR3 is 15 residues long. V was clipped by 2 bases and J by 4 bases, with 15 bases between them.

The chain recombines TRBV15 with TRBJ2-3; no definite D call. Germline CDR1 and CDR2: LNHNV and YYDKDF (reference sequence). This CDR3 region has 12 residues. Trimming stripped 7 bases from V and 2 bases from J, with 7 bases between. Written as DNA, the CDR3 is TGTGCCACCAAAGGGCCCACAGATACGCAGTATTTT. Its protein is CATKGPTDTQYF.

CDR3 sequence: CASSSRQGSDEQYF. CDR3 nucleotides: TGTGCCAGCAGCTCACGACAGGGTTCGGACGAGCAGTACTTC. The chain links TRBV13 to TRBJ2-7; 7 bases agree with TRBD1. The CDR3 consists of 14 residues. Germline CDR1 reads PRHDT; CDR2 reads FYEKMQ (reference sequence). V lost 4 bases, J lost 5 bases, and 8 bases stayed unmatched.

This clonotype was recorded at least ten times. The rearrangement links TRBV19 to TRBJ2-1; D is uncertain. Germline V gives CDR1 LNHDA, CDR2 SQIVND (reference sequence). CDR3 length: 15 residues. Trimming cost V 4 bases and J 0 bases, with 10 bases left between them. The CDR3 region has the DNA TGTGCCAGTAGTAGCTCCATAAGCTCCTACAATGAGCAGTTCTTC. It translates to CASSSSISSYNEQFF.

This clonotype was observed a handful of times. The rearrangement links TRBV20-1 to TRBJ2-7; tentatively, D is TRBD1 (6 bases). CDR1 and CDR2 from the germline V gene are DFQATT and SNEGSKA (reference sequence). Between the trimmed V and J ends, which lost 6 bases and 3 bases, there was a span of 15 bases. This CDR3 region has 13 residues. The CDR3 nucleotides are TGCAGTGCCCCACAGGGAGTCGTCTACGAGCAGTACTTC. As protein: CSAPQGVVYEQYF.

This clonotype has a handful of counts. This chain connects TRBV20-1 to TRBJ1-5; D not certain. V dropped 3 bases and J dropped 3 bases, with 9 bases sitting between them. This CDR3 has 13 residues. Germline-derived CDR1 and CDR2 are DFQATT and SNEGSKA (reference sequence). The CDR3 region is CSASTDNNQPQHF. In DNA form, the CDR3 reads TGCAGTGCTAGCACAGATAACAATCAGCCCCAGCATTTT.

The chain has TRBV20-1 and TRBJ2-5, with a possible D match to TRBD2 (5 bases). The CDR3 is made up of 12 amino acids. The germline V gene encodes CDR1 DFQATT and CDR2 SNEGSKA (reference sequence). Trimming shortened V by 6 bases and J by 5 bases, and 13 bases separated the two germline ends. The chain's CDR3 is CSAERVQETQYF. Here the CDR3 DNA reads TGCAGTGCCGAGAGGGTACAGGAGACCCAGTACTTC.

V usage is TRBV4-2 and J usage is TRBJ2-3; D may be TRBD1 (5 bases). Trimming stripped 0 bases from V and 0 bases from J, with 10 bases between. This CDR3 has 16 amino acids. Germline V gene data show CDR1 as LGHNA and CDR2 as YNFKEQ. The CDR3 spells CASSQEFRASTDTQYF. In DNA, the CDR3 is TGTGCCAGCAGCCAAGAGTTCAGGGCCAGCACAGATACGCAGTATTTT.

This clonotype was seen many times. CDR3 in amino acids: CSARVTSGVQETQYF. As DNA, the CDR3 is TGCAGTGCTAGAGTGACTAGCGGGGTCCAAGAGACCCAGTACTTC. The rearrangement joins TRBV20-1 to TRBJ2-5; TRBD2 matches at 11 bases. The trim removed 1 base at V and 1 base at J, leaving 2 bases unmatched. The CDR3 runs 15 residues. CDR1 DFQATT and CDR2 SNEGSKA come from the germline V gene (reference sequence).

V gene TRBV20-1 combines with J gene TRBJ2-7; a weak D match, TRBD2 (5 bases). Germline CDR1 reads DFQATT; CDR2 reads SNEGSKA (reference sequence). CDR3 length: 14 amino acids. Trimming removed 4 bases from V and 0 bases from J, with 13 bases in between. The CDR3 bases are TGCAGTGCTACGGACGTCCGGGACTCCTACGAGCAGTACTTC. Its protein product is CSATDVRDSYEQYF.

This clonotype has a handful of counts. This chain links TRBV30 with TRBJ2-1; 16 bases map to TRBD2. The V gene end was trimmed by 4 bases and the J gene end by 0 bases; junction bases not matched to a gene: 9. This CDR3 contains 19 residues. CDR1 and CDR2 (germline): GTSNPN, SVGIG (reference sequence). CDR3 in DNA: TGTGCCTGGAATGCAGGGACTAGCGGGAGGGGGAGCTCCTACAATGAGCAGTTCTTC. Encoded protein: CAWNAGTSGRGSSYNEQFF. Complete variable domain (other parts from reference TRBV30 and TRBJ2-1): SQTIHQWPATLVQPVGSPLSLECTVEGTSNPNLYWYRQAAGRGLQLLFYSVGIGQISSEVPQNLSASRPQDRQFILSSKKLLLSDSGFYLCAWNAGTSGRGSSYNEQFFGPGTRLTVL.